These 16 T cell receptor beta chains originate from one sample sequenced in a study of blood T cell repertoires in COVID-19. The table came from immunoSEQ multiplex PCR; TCRdb's copy has only in-frame clones and leaves some out. The table records around 300,000 clones, roughly 90% of them present only once. Sample: peripheral blood. The receptors derive from a young woman with COVID-19, enrolled during active disease.

This chain links TRBV7-9 with TRBJ2-5, with 8 bases aligning to TRBD1. This CDR3 region has 13 residues. Germline V gene data show CDR1 as SEHNR and CDR2 as FQNEAQ (reference sequence). V lost 5 bases, J lost 4 bases, and 3 bases stayed unmatched. CDR3 sequence (DNA): TGTGCCAGCAGCATCGACAGGGGAGAGACCCAGTACTTC. Protein product: CASSIDRGETQYF. Based on the CDR3 plus reference TRBV7-9 and TRBJ2-5, the full variable domain is DTGVSQNPRHKITKRGQNVTFRCDPISEHNRLYWYRQTLGQGPEFLTYFQNEAQLEKSRLLSDRFSAERPKGSFSTLEIQRTEQGDSAMYLCASSIDRGETQYFGPGTRLLVL.

This rearrangement joins TRBV19 to TRBJ2-7; maybe TRBD2 (6 bases). The CDR3 runs to 15 residues. Germline loops: CDR1 LNHDA, CDR2 SQIVND (reference sequence). V lost 10 bases and J lost 0, with 19 bases in between. The CDR3 here is CAITGGAFGSYEQYF. Written as DNA, the CDR3 is TGTGCCATAACCGGCGGGGCGTTCGGCTCCTACGAGCAGTACTTC.

V usage is TRBV6-5 and J usage is TRBJ2-2, with D perhaps TRBD1 (6 bases). Germline V CDR1 and CDR2: MNHEY, SVGAGI. This CDR3 comprises 14 residues. V was trimmed by 1 base and J by 3 bases, leaving 6 bases between them. CDR3 sequence (DNA): TGTGCCAGCAGTTACTACAGGGACACCGGGGAGCTGTTTTTT. Translated: CASSYYRDTGELFF.

V and J are TRBV27 and TRBJ1-1, with 12 bases aligning to TRBD1. After removal of 3 bases from V and 7 bases from J, the junction contained 3 bases not matched to a gene. Germline assignment: CDR1 MNHEY and CDR2 SMNVEV (reference sequence). The CDR3 totals 14 residues. CDR3 bases: TGTGCCAGCAGTTTCGGGACAGGGGGCTTTGAAGCTTTCTTT. Amino acids: CASSFGTGGFEAFF.

V gene TRBV4-1 combines with J gene TRBJ2-7; 7 nucleotides line up with TRBD2. Germline CDR1 MGHRA, CDR2 YSYEKL. The V segment lost 1 base and the J segment 4 bases; nucleotides outside the gene matches: 1. This CDR3 region has 13 residues. The CDR3 sequence is CASSQVGRYEQYF. CDR3 nucleotide sequence: TGCGCCAGCAGCCAAGTCGGGAGGTACGAGCAGTACTTC.

The V gene is TRBV7-3, the J gene TRBJ2-3; TRBD2 aligns across 12 bases. This CDR3 is built from 16 residues. Germline CDR1 SGHTA, CDR2 FQGTGA. V lost 7 bases and J lost 4; bases outside the gene matches: 9. The CDR3 is CASTLVASGRADTQYF. The CDR3 DNA is TGTGCCAGCACCTTGGTAGCTAGCGGGAGGGCAGATACGCAGTATTTT.

The chain recombines TRBV18 with TRBJ1-6, with 7 bases identical to TRBD1. After removal of 2 bases from V and 5 bases from J, the junction contained 0 bases not matched to a gene. CDR3 length: 14 amino acids. Germline V gene lookup returns CDR1 KGHSH and CDR2 LQKENI. Written as DNA, the CDR3 is TGTGCCAGCTCACCAGGGACAGATAATTCACCCCTCCACTTT. This codes for CASSPGTDNSPLHF.

This clone has more than one count but fewer than ten. The CDR3 reads CASSSREGSYEQYF. CDR3 sequence (DNA): TGTGCCAGCAGCTCCCGGGAGGGCTCCTACGAGCAGTACTTC. The chain recombines TRBV7-9 with TRBJ2-7; 8 bases fit TRBD2. The junction had 2 bases not matched to a gene; V was cut back by 4 bases and J by 0 bases. CDR3 length equals 14 residues. Per germline, CDR1 SEHNR and CDR2 FQNEAQ (reference sequence).

V gene TRBV27 combines with J gene TRBJ1-1, with TRBD1 matching over 9 bases. V trimming: 2 bases; J trimming: 0 bases; junction bases outside the gene matches: 4. Germline V gene data show CDR1 as MNHEY and CDR2 as SMNVEV (reference sequence). This CDR3 is built from 16 residues. CDR3 coding DNA: TGTGCCAGCAGTTTAAACAGGGGGCTACTGAACACTGAAGCTTTCTTT. It yields the protein CASSLNRGLLNTEAFF.

V usage is TRBV5-1 and J usage is TRBJ2-1, with D maybe TRBD2 (6 bases). The CDR3 has 16 residues. Germline-derived CDR1 and CDR2 are SGHRS and YFSETQ. Trimming left V 1 base short and J 10 bases short, with 21 bases between. CDR3: CASSLRRATEDAEQFF. The CDR3 bases are TGCGCCAGCAGCTTGAGGAGGGCGACCGAAGATGCGGAGCAGTTCTTC. Full variable domain (outside the CDR3, taken from reference TRBV5-1 and TRBJ2-1): KAGVTQTPRYLIKTRGQQVTLSCSPISGHRSVSWYQQTPGQGLQFLFEYFSETQRNKGNFPGRFSGRQFSNSRSEMNVSTLELGDSALYLCASSLRRATEDAEQFFGPGTRLTVL.

This rearrangement joins TRBV6-4 to TRBJ1-1, with D unresolved. V lost 0 bases and J lost 7, with 12 bases in between. The V gene's germline CDR1 is MRHNA and CDR2 SNTAGT. The CDR3 contains 14 residues. The CDR3: CASSDSGAAGEAFF. The CDR3 nucleotides are TGTGCCAGCAGTGACTCTGGAGCAGCTGGTGAAGCTTTCTTT.

This clone occurred a few times. The chain is built from TRBV7-2 and TRBJ1-2; the D gene is possibly TRBD1 (5 bases). Per germline, CDR1 SGHTA and CDR2 FQGNSA. The CDR3 sequence is 14 residues long. Between the trimmed V and J ends, which lost 7 bases and 2 bases, there was a span of 14 bases. The CDR3 is CASTEAGGNYGYTF. The CDR3, as DNA: TGTGCCAGCACCGAGGCCGGGGGAAACTATGGCTACACCTTC.

The chain uses TRBV24-1 and TRBJ2-1; the match to TRBD1 covers 9 bases. Unmatched junction bases numbered 8, after V lost 4 bases and J lost 14 bases. Germline values: CDR1 KGHDR, CDR2 SFDVKD. The CDR3 sequence is 13 residues long. CDR3 nucleotide sequence: TGTGCCACCAGTGACTGGGACAGGGCGAAAGAGTTCTTC. It translates to CATSDWDRAKEFF.

The CDR3 sequence is CASSRQGGTYEQYF. The CDR3 coding sequence is TGTGCCAGCTCCAGGCAGGGGGGCACCTACGAGCAGTACTTC. The rearrangement uses TRBV18 and TRBJ2-7; weak D call: TRBD1 (7 bases). Germline CDR1 reads KGHSH; CDR2 reads LQKENI. This CDR3 has 14 residues. Trimming took 6 bases from V and 2 from J, leaving 14 bases between them.

The chain links TRBV11-2 to TRBJ2-7; D is unclear. The CDR3 covers 14 residues. Trimming took off 6 bases at V and 1 base at J, with 13 bases between the two ends. Per the germline V gene, CDR1 is SGHAT and CDR2 is FQNNGV. DNA for the CDR3: TGTGCCAGCAGTTACATTGTGGCTTCCTACGAGCAGTACTTC. Protein sequence: CASSYIVASYEQYF.

This chain connects TRBV28 to TRBJ2-3; 9 bases are shared with TRBD2. The germline V gene has CDR1 MDHEN and CDR2 SYDVKM. The CDR3 has 14 residues. Unmatched junction bases numbered 3, after V lost 6 bases and J lost 2 bases. The CDR3 DNA sequence: TGTGCCAGCAGAAGGACTAGCGTCACAGATACGCAGTATTTT. It encodes CASRRTSVTDTQYF.